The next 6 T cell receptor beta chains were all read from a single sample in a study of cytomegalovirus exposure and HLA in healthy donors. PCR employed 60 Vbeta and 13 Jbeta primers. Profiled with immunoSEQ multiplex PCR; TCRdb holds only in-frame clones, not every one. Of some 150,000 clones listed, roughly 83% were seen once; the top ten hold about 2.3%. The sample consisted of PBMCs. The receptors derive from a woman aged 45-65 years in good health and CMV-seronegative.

The DNA of the CDR3 is TGTGCCAGCAGCAATTTACAGGCCTTGGCGGGGGAGCAGTACTTC. It encodes CASSNLQALAGEQYF. This rearrangement joins TRBV5-6 to TRBJ2-7; TRBD2 is a possible D gene (6 bases). CDR1 is SGHDT and CDR2 is YYEEEE in the germline V gene. V lost 4 bases, J lost 7 bases, and 21 bases lay in between. The CDR3 has 15 amino acids.

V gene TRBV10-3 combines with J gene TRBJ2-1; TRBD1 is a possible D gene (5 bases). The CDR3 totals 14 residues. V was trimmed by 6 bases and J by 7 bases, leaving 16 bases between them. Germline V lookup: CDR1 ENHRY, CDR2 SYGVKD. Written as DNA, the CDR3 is TGTGCCATCAGCCAGGGTGGTTGGGTGAATGAGCAGTTCTTC. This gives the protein CAISQGGWVNEQFF.

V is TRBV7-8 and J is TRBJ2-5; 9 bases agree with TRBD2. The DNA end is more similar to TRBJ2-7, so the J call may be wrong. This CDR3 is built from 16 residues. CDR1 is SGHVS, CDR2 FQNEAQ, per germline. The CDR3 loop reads CASSPTRSGSSYEQYF. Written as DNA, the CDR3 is TGTGCCAGCAGCCCCACTCGTAGCGGGAGCTCCTACGAGCAGTACTTC.

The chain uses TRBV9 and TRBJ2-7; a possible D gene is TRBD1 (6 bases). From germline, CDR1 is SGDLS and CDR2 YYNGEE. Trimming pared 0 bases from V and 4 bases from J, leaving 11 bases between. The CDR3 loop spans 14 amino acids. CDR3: CASSVASTGYEQYF. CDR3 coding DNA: TGTGCCAGCAGCGTAGCTTCGACAGGATACGAGCAGTACTTC.

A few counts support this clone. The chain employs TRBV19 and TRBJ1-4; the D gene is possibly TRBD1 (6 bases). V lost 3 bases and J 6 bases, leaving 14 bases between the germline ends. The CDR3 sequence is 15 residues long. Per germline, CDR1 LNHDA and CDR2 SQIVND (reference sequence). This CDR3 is CASSILTGSYEKLFF. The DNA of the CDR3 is TGTGCCAGTAGTATTCTAACAGGGTCTTATGAAAAACTGTTTTTT.

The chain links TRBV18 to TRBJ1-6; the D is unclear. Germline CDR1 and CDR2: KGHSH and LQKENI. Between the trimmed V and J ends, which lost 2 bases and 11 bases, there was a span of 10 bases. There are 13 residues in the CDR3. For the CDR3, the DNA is TGTGCCAGCTCACCAGACCGAGGCCCACCCCTCCACTTT. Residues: CASSPDRGPPLHF.